This T cell receptor beta chain was found in a study of memory CD4+ T cells and cytomegalovirus serostatus. Study-level background: Of the healthy Belgian adults, 9 or 10 were CMV seropositive and 24 seronegative. The study's findings and limits: Suggested: most of the CMV-linked TCR signature lies in CD4+ memory cells. CD4+ memory repertoires contained about two fifths of the roughly 160 reported CMV TCRbeta sequences.

The repertoire was sequenced with immunoSEQ multiplex PCR; TCRdb's copy has only in-frame clones and lacks some. This table has 80,000 or so clones, around four fifths appearing once. Single viable CD3+CD4+CD8-CD45RO+ cells were sorted as the memory CD4+ T cells. Donors' CMV status reflects serum IgG against pp150, pp28, p38, p52. As for this clone: The antigen is not known.

This CDR3 has 12 residues. Between the trimmed V and J ends, which lost 5 bases and 6 bases, there was a span of 9 bases. Looked up from germline, CDR1 is SGHNT and CDR2 is YENEEA. The gene calls are TRBV11-3 and TRBJ2-3, with a tentative D call TRBD1 (5 bases). The sequencing input was memory CD4+ T cells from blood. The clonotype was recovered from an adult in good health and CMV-seropositive. This chain's CDR3 is CASSLNRDTQYF. CDR3 in DNA: TGTGCCAGCAGCCTTAACAGGGATACGCAGTATTTT.